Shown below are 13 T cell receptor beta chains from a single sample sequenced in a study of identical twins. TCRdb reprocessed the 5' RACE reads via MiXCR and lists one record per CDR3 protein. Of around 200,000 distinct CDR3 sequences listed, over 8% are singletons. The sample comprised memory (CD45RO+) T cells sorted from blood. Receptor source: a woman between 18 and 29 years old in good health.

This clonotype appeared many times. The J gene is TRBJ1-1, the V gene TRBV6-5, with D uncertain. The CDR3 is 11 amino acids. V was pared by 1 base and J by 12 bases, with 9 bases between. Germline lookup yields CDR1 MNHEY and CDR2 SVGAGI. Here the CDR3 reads CASSYLAETFF. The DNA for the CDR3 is TGTGCCAGCAGTTACTTGGCGGAAACTTTCTTT.

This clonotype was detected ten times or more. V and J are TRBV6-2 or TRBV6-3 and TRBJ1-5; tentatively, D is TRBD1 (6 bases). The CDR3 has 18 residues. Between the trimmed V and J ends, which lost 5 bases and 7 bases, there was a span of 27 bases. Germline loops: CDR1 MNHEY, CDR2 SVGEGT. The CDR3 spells CASSRRGFRGSRGQPQHF. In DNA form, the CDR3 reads TGTGCCAGCAGTCGAAGGGGGTTTAGGGGCTCCCGGGGACAGCCCCAGCATTTT.

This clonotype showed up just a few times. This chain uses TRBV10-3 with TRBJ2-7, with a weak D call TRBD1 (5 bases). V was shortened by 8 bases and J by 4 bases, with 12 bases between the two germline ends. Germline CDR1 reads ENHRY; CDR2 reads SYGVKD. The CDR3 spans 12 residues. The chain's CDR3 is CAIQGTSYEQYF. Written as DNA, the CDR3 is TGTGCCATCCAGGGAACCTCTTACGAGCAGTACTTC.

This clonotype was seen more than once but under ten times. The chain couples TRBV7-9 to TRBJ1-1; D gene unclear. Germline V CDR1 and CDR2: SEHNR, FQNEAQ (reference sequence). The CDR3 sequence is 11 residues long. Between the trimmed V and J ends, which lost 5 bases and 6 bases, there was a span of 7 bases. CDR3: CASSNEAEAFF. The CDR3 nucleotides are TGTGCCAGCAGCAACGAGGCTGAAGCTTTCTTT.

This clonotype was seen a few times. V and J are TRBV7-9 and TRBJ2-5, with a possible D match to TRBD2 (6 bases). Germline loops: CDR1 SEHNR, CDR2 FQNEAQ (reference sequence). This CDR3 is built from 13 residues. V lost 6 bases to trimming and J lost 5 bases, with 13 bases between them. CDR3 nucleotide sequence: TGTGCCAGCAGGGGGGACCGGGGGGAGACCCAGTACTTC. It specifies CASRGDRGETQYF. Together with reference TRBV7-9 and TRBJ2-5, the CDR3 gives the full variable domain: DTGVSQNPRHKITKRGQNVTFRCDPISEHNRLYWYRQTLGQGPEFLTYFQNEAQLEKSRLLSDRFSAERPKGSFSTLEIQRTEQGDSAMYLCASRGDRGETQYFGPGTRLLVL.

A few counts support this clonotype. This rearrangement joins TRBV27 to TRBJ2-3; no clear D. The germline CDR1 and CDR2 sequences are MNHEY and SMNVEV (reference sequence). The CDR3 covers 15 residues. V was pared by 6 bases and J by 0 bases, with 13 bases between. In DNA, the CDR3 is TGTGCCAGCAGCCCAACTGGCTATAGCACAGATACGCAGTATTTT. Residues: CASSPTGYSTDTQYF.

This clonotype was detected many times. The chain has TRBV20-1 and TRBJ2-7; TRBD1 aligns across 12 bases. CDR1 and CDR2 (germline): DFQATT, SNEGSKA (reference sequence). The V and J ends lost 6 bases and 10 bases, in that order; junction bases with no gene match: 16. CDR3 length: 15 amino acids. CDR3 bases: TGCAGTGCCCCGGCTACGGGACAGGGGGCGAGTCAACAGTACTTC. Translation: CSAPATGQGASQQYF.

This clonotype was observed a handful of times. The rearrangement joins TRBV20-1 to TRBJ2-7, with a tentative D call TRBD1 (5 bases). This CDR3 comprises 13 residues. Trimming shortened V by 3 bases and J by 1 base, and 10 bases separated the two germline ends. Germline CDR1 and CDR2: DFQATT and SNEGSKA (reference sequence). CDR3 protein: CSASWGGSYEQYF. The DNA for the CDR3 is TGCAGTGCTAGTTGGGGCGGATCCTACGAGCAGTACTTC.

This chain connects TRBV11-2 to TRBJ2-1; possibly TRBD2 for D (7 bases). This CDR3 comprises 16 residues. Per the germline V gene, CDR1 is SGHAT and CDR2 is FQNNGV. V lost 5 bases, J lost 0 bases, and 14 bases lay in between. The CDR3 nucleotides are TGTGCCAGCAGCGGGGGGGCGAACCCCTCCTACAATGAGCAGTTCTTC. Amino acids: CASSGGANPSYNEQFF.

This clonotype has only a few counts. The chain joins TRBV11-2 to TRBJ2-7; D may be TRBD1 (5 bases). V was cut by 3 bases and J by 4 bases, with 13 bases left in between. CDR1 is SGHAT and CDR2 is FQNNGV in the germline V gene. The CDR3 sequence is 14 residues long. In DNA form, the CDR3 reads TGTGCCAGCAGCTTGGCAGGGTCGGAATACGAGCAGTACTTC. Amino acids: CASSLAGSEYEQYF.

The DNA of the CDR3 is TGCAGCGTTAACCCGACGGGACGGACAGGGAAGGAGCAGTTCTTC. Protein product: CSVNPTGRTGKEQFF. V and J are TRBV29-1 and TRBJ2-1; 8 bases align to TRBD1. This CDR3 contains 15 residues. CDR1 is SQVTM and CDR2 is ANQGSEA in the germline V gene. Germline trimming cut 5 bases from V and 10 bases from J; bases unmatched to any gene: 16.

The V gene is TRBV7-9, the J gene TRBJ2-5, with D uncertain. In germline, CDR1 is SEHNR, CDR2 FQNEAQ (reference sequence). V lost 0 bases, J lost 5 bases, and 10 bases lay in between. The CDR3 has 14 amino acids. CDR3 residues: CASSLAGGLETQYF. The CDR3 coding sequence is TGTGCCAGCAGCTTAGCGGGTGGGCTTGAGACCCAGTACTTC. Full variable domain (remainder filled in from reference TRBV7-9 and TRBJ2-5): DTGVSQNPRHKITKRGQNVTFRCDPISEHNRLYWYRQTLGQGPEFLTYFQNEAQLEKSRLLSDRFSAERPKGSFSTLEIQRTEQGDSAMYLCASSLAGGLETQYFGPGTRLLVL.

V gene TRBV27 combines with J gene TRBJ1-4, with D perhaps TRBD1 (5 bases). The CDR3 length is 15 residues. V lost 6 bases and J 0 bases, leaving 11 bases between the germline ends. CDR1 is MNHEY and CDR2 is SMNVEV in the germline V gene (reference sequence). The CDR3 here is CASSPGGTTNEKLFF. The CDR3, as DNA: TGTGCCAGCAGCCCGGGGGGAACAACTAATGAAAAACTGTTTTTT. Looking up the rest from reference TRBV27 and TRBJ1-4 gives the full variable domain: EAQVTQNPRYLITVTGKKLTVTCSQNMNHEYMSWYRQDPGLGLRQIYYSMNVEVTDKGDVPEGYKVSRKEKRNFPLILESPSPNQTSLYFCASSPGGTTNEKLFFGSGTQLSVL.